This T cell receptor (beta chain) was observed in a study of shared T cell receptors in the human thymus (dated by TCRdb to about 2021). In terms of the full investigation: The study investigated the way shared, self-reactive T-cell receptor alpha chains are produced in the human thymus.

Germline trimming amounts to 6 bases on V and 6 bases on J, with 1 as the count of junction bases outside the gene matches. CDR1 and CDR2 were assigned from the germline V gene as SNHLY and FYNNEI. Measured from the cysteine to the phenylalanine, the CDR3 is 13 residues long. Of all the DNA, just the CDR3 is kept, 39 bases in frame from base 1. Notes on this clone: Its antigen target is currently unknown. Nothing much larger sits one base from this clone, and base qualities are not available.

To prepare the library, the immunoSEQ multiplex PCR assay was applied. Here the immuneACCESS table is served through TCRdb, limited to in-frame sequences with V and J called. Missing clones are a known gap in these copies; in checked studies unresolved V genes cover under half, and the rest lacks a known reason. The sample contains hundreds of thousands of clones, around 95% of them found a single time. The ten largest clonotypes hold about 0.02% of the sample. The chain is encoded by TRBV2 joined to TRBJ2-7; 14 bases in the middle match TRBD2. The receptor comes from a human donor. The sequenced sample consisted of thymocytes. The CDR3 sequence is CASRGLAGVEQYF. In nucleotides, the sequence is TGTGCCAGCAGGGGACTAGCGGGAGTCGAGCAGTACTTC.